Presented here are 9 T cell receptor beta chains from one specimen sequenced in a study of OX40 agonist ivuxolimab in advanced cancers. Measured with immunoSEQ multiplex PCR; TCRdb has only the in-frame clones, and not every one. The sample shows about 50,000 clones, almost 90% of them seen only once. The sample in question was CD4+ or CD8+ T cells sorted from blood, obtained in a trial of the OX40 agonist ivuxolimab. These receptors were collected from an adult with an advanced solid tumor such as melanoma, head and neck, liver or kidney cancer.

The DNA of the CDR3 is TGCGCCAGCAGCTTGTCCAGGGGGCAAAACTATGGCTACACCTTC. Translated, it gives CASSLSRGQNYGYTF. The rearrangement links TRBV5-1 to TRBJ1-2; 8 nucleotides match TRBD1. The junction had 4 bases not matched to a gene; V was cut back by 1 base and J by 2 bases. The CDR3 runs 15 residues. Germline loops: CDR1 SGHRS, CDR2 YFSETQ.

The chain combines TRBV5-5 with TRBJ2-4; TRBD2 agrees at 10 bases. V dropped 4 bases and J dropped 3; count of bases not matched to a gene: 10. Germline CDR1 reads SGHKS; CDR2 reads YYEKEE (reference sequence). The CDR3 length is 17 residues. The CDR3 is CASSELAGTVGKNIQYF. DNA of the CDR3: TGTGCCAGCAGCGAACTAGCGGGAACGGTTGGCAAAAACATTCAGTACTTC. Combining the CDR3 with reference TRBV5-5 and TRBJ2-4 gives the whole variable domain DAGVTQSPTHLIKTRGQQVTLRCSPISGHKSVSWYQQVLGQGPQFIFQYYEKEERGRGNFPDRFSARQFPNYSSELNVNALLLGDSALYLCASSELAGTVGKNIQYFGAGTRLSVL.

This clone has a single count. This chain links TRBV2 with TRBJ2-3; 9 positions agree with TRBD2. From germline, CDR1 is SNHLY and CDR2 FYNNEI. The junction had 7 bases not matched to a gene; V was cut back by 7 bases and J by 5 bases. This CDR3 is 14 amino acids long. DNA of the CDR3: TGTGCCAGCATAGGGGGACTAGCAGGAGATACGCAGTATTTT. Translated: CASIGGLAGDTQYF. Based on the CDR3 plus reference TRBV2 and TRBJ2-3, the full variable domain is EPEVTQTPSHQVTQMGQEVILRCVPISNHLYFYWYRQILGQKVEFLVSFYNNEISEKSEIFDDQFSVERPDGSNFTLKIRSTKLEDSAMYFCASIGGLAGDTQYFGPGTRLTVL.

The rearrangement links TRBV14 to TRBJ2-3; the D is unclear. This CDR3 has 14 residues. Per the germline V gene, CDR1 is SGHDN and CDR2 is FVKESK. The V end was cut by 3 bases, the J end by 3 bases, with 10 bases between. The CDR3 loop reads CASSQRLGTDTQYF. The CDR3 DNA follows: TGTGCCAGCAGCCAGCGCCTGGGGACAGATACGCAGTATTTT.

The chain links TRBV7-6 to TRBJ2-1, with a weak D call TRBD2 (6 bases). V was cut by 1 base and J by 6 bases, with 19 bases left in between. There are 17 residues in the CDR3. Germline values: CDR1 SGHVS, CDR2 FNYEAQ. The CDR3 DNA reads TGTGCCAGCAGCTTAGAGATTATAACTAGCACCGGCAATGAGCAGTTCTTC. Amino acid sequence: CASSLEIITSTGNEQFF.

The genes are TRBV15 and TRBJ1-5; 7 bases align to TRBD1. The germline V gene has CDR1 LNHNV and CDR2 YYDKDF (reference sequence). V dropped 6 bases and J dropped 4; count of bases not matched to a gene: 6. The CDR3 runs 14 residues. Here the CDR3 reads CATRAPGGNQPQHF. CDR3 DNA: TGTGCCACCAGGGCCCCAGGGGGGAATCAGCCCCAGCATTTT.

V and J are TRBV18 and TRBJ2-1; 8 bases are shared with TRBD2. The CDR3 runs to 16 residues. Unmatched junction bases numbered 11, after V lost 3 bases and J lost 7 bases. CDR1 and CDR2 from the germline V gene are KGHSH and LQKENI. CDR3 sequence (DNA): TGTGCCAGCTCACCCCCCCGAGCGGGAGTCCTAAATGAGCAGTTCTTC. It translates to CASSPPRAGVLNEQFF.

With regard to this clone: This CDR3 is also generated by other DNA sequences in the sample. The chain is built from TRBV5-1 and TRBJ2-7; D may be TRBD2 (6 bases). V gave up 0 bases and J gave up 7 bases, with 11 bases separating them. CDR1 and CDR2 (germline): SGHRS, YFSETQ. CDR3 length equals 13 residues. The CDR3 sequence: CASSLGSAGEQYF. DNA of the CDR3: TGCGCCAGCAGCTTGGGGTCGGCGGGAGAGCAGTACTTC.

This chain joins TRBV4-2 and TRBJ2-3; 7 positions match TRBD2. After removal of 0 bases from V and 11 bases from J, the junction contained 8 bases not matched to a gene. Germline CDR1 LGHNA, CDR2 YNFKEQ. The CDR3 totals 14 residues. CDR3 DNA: TGTGCCAGCAGCCAAGAGGCGAGACTAGCCGAGCAGTATTTT. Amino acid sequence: CASSQEARLAEQYF.